This T cell receptor (beta chain) was sequenced in a study of T cell repertoires and HLA-DP antigens. A note on this clone: Its antigen is unidentified.

General study results and limits: Against one allele, clones undetected before culture averaged roughly 38%; against the other, 50% to 65%.

Amplification used primers for 54 TRBV and 13 TRBJ segments. This table comes from immunoSEQ multiplex PCR, and its TCRdb copy is limited to in-frame clones, with some not included. The sample records roughly 120,000 clones, around 92% being singletons. With 4 bases removed from V and 4 bases from J, the gap between germline ends came to 16 bases. The CDR3 has 15 residues. The germline CDR1 and CDR2 sequences are MNHNY and SVGAGI (reference sequence). V gene TRBV6-6 combines with J gene TRBJ1-2; D is ambiguous. What was sequenced was CD4+ T cells from PBMCs. This TCR came from a woman in her late teens or twenties in good health and CMV-seronegative. The CDR3 coding sequence is TGTGCCAGCAGTTCCGCGACCCTCTGGGGCTATGGCTACACCTTC. Amino acid sequence: CASSSATLWGYGYTF.